Listed below are T cell receptor beta chains from one sample, sequenced in a study of T cells in localized non-small cell lung cancer. The method was immunoSEQ multiplex PCR; TCRdb's version includes in-frame clones alone and lacks a portion of them. This sample yields about 1,300 clones, of which just under 20% are seen a single time; approximately 6.9% belongs to the top ten. Sample: normal lung tissue next to the tumor, taken before any cancer treatment. These receptors were taken from a man aged 40 to 70 with stage I lung adenocarcinoma. The conserved cysteine and the conserved F or W are not part of the CDR3 here.

CDR3aa	v_gene	j_gene
ASTLDWTNYEQY	TRBV6-8	TRBJ2-7
ASSVDGVPLQPQH	TRBV9	TRBJ1-5
ASSLTAGGNTEAF	TRBV11-3	TRBJ1-1
ASSQESSGSRYEQY	TRBV1	TRBJ2-7
ASSLGAPNEKLF	TRBV11-3	TRBJ1-4
ASSLWGGSTEAF	TRBV11-3	TRBJ1-1
ASSSPGTSGRAGKETQY	TRBV28	TRBJ2-5
ASSPQSSGNTIY	TRBV11-3	TRBJ1-3
ASSLWREGLTDTQY	TRBV28	TRBJ2-3
ASTPRELGTDTQY	TRBV7-6	TRBJ2-3
ASSPGGNSNQPQH	TRBV18	TRBJ1-5
ASSQVSTDTQY	TRBV6-8	TRBJ2-3
ASMDWGTETQY	TRBV19	TRBJ2-5
ASSQVIAKNYGYT	TRBV4-1	TRBJ1-2
ASSPGTDTQY	TRBV14	TRBJ2-3
ASSQVRGGREAF	TRBV14	TRBJ1-1
AWSVSSSYEQY	TRBV30	TRBJ2-7